One sample yielded the 26 T cell receptor beta chains listed below, sequenced in a study of identical twins. One entry per CDR3 protein, called by TCRdb with MiXCR from the 5' RACE reads. The sample yields 600,000 to 700,000 distinct CDR3 sequences, over 20% seen once. This sample also belongs to another study, concerning T cells expressing NK-cell markers.

The sample taken for sequencing was PBMCs. The receptor source for this set is a woman aged 18-29 years in good health.

This clonotype was seen a handful of times. V is TRBV12-3 or TRBV12-4 and J is TRBJ2-2; 10 nucleotides match TRBD2. The ends lost 5 bases at V and 4 bases at J; junction bases unmatched: 4. This CDR3 is built from 15 residues. The CDR3 DNA sequence: TGTGCCAGCAGTCTGGGACTAGCGTTCACCGGGGAGCTGTTTTTT. Protein product: CASSLGLAFTGELFF.

The chain links TRBV5-6 to TRBJ2-7; D is perhaps TRBD2 (5 bases). Trimming took off 6 bases at V and 4 bases at J, with 11 bases between the two ends. Germline V CDR1 and CDR2: SGHDT, YYEEEE. The CDR3 runs to 12 residues. The CDR3 region is CASTLGGYEQYF. In DNA form, the CDR3 reads TGTGCCAGCACCCTCGGAGGATACGAGCAGTACTTC.

This clonotype has only a few counts. This chain connects TRBV7-2 to TRBJ1-1; no reliable D call. Germline loops: CDR1 SGHTA, CDR2 FQGNSA. V lost 1 base to trimming and J lost 3 bases, with 6 bases between them. The CDR3 is 13 residues long. The CDR3 bases are TGTGCCAGCAGCTTAGAGTACGACACTGAAGCTTTCTTT. It is translated as CASSLEYDTEAFF.

This clonotype came up a few times. This rearrangement joins TRBV18 to TRBJ2-7; D is perhaps TRBD1 (5 bases). Trimming cost V 2 bases and J 5 bases, with 13 bases left between them. The V gene's germline CDR1 is KGHSH and CDR2 LQKENI. CDR3 length: 14 residues. In nucleotides, the CDR3 is TGTGCCAGCTCACCAGGGCAGGGTCCGAACGAGCAGTACTTC. Its protein product is CASSPGQGPNEQYF.

This clonotype was seen ten or more times. The chain recombines TRBV10-1 with TRBJ1-2; 7 nucleotides align to TRBD1. With 5 bases clipped from V and 2 bases from J, the junction kept 11 bases outside the gene matches. The CDR3 is 16 amino acids. The germline V gene encodes CDR1 WNHNN and CDR2 SYGVQD (reference sequence). CDR3 sequence: CASSPSRDSLNYGYTF. The CDR3 DNA is TGCGCCAGCAGTCCCAGCCGGGACAGCCTAAACTATGGCTACACCTTC.

This clonotype was detected ten times or more. The chain carries TRBV29-1 and TRBJ2-5; the match to TRBD2 covers 7 bases. With 4 bases clipped from V and 5 bases from J, the junction kept 13 bases outside the gene matches. Germline V lookup: CDR1 SQVTM, CDR2 ANQGSEA. The CDR3 extends over 15 amino acids. The CDR3 coding sequence is TGCAGCGTTGCCCTGCAGGACTGGGGGGGTGAGACCCAGTACTTC. Encoded protein: CSVALQDWGGETQYF.

V usage is TRBV9 and J usage is TRBJ2-2; D ambiguous. From germline, CDR1 is SGDLS and CDR2 YYNGEE. This CDR3 region has 15 residues. V was pared by 4 bases and J by 0 bases, with 10 bases between. The CDR3 nucleotides read TGTGCCAGCAGCCCCCGCTCAGCGAACACCGGGGAGCTGTTTTTT. It translates to CASSPRSANTGELFF.

This clonotype appeared a few times. V and J are TRBV4-3 and TRBJ2-1, with 8 positions matching TRBD2. This CDR3 region has 16 residues. J was trimmed by 4 bases and V by 3 bases; bases with no gene match: 8. Germline values: CDR1 LGHNA, CDR2 YSLEER. The CDR3 reads CASSHPFSGDYNEQFF. The CDR3 region has the DNA TGCGCCAGCAGCCACCCCTTTAGCGGGGATTACAATGAGCAGTTCTTC.

This clonotype was counted at least ten times. The chain combines TRBV12-3 or TRBV12-4 with TRBJ1-4; TRBD1 matches at 8 bases. The CDR3 runs to 14 residues. The V gene end was trimmed by 5 bases and the J gene end by 7 bases; junction bases not matched to a gene: 6. Here the CDR3 reads CASSPWTGIEKLFF. The CDR3 nucleotides read TGTGCCAGCAGTCCATGGACAGGGATTGAAAAACTGTTTTTT.

This clonotype was picked up a small number of times. The V call is TRBV29-1, the J call TRBJ2-7; tentatively, D is TRBD1 (5 bases). This CDR3 region has 11 residues. Trimming pared 6 bases from V and 6 bases from J, leaving 12 bases between. The germline V gene has CDR1 SQVTM and CDR2 ANQGSEA. The DNA of the CDR3 is TGCAGCGTGGGGTCCCAGGGCGAGCAGTACTTC. This codes for CSVGSQGEQYF.

This clonotype was recorded many times. J is TRBJ2-2 and V is TRBV7-9, with a tentative D call TRBD2 (7 bases). Germline assignment: CDR1 SEHNR and CDR2 FQNEAQ (reference sequence). Trimming pared 8 bases from V and 7 bases from J, leaving 20 bases between. This CDR3 is built from 15 residues. Here the CDR3 DNA reads TGTGCCAGCCCACGCATCGGGGGGCCACACGGGGAGCTGTTTTTT. This gives the protein CASPRIGGPHGELFF.

This clonotype was counted only a few times. The chain links TRBV20-1 to TRBJ2-1; either TRBD1 or TRBD2 may fit D (5 bases each). Deletions cut 0 bases from V and 1 base from J, with 13 bases between. This CDR3 is 16 amino acids long. Germline CDR1 reads DFQATT; CDR2 reads SNEGSKA (reference sequence). CDR3 sequence reads: CSARDGALPSYNEQFF. CDR3 nucleotide sequence: TGCAGTGCTAGAGACGGGGCCCTCCCTTCCTACAATGAGCAGTTCTTC.

This clonotype was counted a few times. V is TRBV6-6 and J is TRBJ2-1, with D unclear. Germline assignment: CDR1 MNHNY and CDR2 SVGAGI (reference sequence). The CDR3 sequence is 11 residues long. Trimming left V 3 bases short and J 6 bases short, with 3 bases between. CDR3 coding DNA: TGTGCCAGCAGTTATGCCAATGAGCAGTTCTTC. Amino acid sequence: CASSYANEQFF.

This chain uses TRBV27 with TRBJ2-3; TRBD1 or TRBD2 may be the D gene (5 bases each). Per germline, CDR1 MNHEY and CDR2 SMNVEV (reference sequence). Trimming took 5 bases from V and 4 from J, leaving 13 bases between them. This CDR3 has 14 residues. The CDR3 bases are TGTGCCAGCAGTCCCTTAATGGGGGCAGATACGCAGTATTTT. It specifies CASSPLMGADTQYF.

This clonotype came up many times. V is TRBV12-3 or TRBV12-4 and J is TRBJ1-1; possible D gene TRBD1, 6 bases. CDR3 size: 15 residues. The V gene lost 1 base and the J gene lost 5 bases, with 14 bases spanning the gap. CDR3 residues: CASSLGGQGRTEAFF. CDR3 in DNA: TGTGCCAGCAGTTTAGGGGGGCAGGGGAGAACTGAAGCTTTCTTT.

This clonotype was detected only a few times. The chain links TRBV12-3 or TRBV12-4 to TRBJ2-1, with 13 bases that match TRBD2. V was clipped by 5 bases and J by 9 bases; unmatched bases: 10. The CDR3 has 16 amino acids. Here the CDR3 DNA reads TGTGCCAGCAGTCCACAACTAGCGGGGGGGCCCGGTGAGCAGTTCTTC. Translating it yields CASSPQLAGGPGEQFF.

The V gene is TRBV9, the J gene TRBJ1-1, with D possibly TRBD1 on 5 matching bases. From germline, CDR1 is SGDLS and CDR2 YYNGEE. This CDR3 contains 15 residues. Deletions cut 0 bases from V and 5 bases from J, with 14 bases between. As DNA, the CDR3 is TGTGCCAGCAGCGTAGGGGGCGAATTGAGAACTGAAGCTTTCTTT. This sequence encodes CASSVGGELRTEAFF.

This clonotype came up a few times. The rearrangement joins TRBV15 to TRBJ2-1, with 10 bases matching TRBD2. CDR1 is LNHNV, CDR2 YYDKDF, per germline (reference sequence). This CDR3 has 14 amino acids. V shed 5 bases and J 6 bases; nucleotides not matched to a gene: 4. The DNA of the CDR3 is TGTGCCACCAGCCAAGGGACTAGCGCCAATGAGCAGTTCTTC. Protein: CATSQGTSANEQFF.

This clonotype was picked up a small number of times. The chain couples TRBV6-5 to TRBJ2-1; 12 bases fit TRBD1. In germline, CDR1 is MNHEY, CDR2 SVGAGI. CDR3 length: 19 residues. V shed 0 bases, J shed 0 bases, and the junction held 6 bases outside the gene matches. CDR3 coding DNA: TGTGCCAGCAGTTACTCGGGACAGGGGGCCTACCTCTCCTACAATGAGCAGTTCTTC. This sequence encodes CASSYSGQGAYLSYNEQFF.

In this sample, this clonotype turned up a few times. J is TRBJ2-3 and V is TRBV11-2; TRBD2 agrees at 8 bases. The CDR3 loop spans 14 amino acids. In germline, CDR1 is SGHAT, CDR2 FQNNGV. The V segment lost 5 bases and the J segment 4 bases; nucleotides outside the gene matches: 5. CDR3 region: CASSGGRNADTQYF. CDR3 nucleotide sequence: TGTGCCAGCAGCGGCGGGAGGAACGCAGATACGCAGTATTTT.

This chain connects TRBV2 to TRBJ2-6, with D hard to call. Looked up from germline, CDR1 is SNHLY and CDR2 is FYNNEI. Trimming pared 5 bases from V and 4 bases from J, leaving 18 bases between. The CDR3 has 17 residues. In DNA form, the CDR3 reads TGTGCCAGCAGTTTTTCCGATGCCCGGCCAGGGGCCAACGTCCTGACTTTC. Amino acid sequence: CASSFSDARPGANVLTF.

This clonotype was picked up many times. V gene TRBV5-6 combines with J gene TRBJ1-5, with TRBD1 matching over 9 bases. CDR1 is SGHDT and CDR2 is YYEEEE in the germline V gene. There are 17 residues in the CDR3. V gave up 2 bases and J gave up 4 bases; unmatched junction bases: 10. CDR3 residues: CASSFSGTGYGNQPQHF. CDR3 sequence (DNA): TGTGCCAGCAGCTTCTCGGGGACAGGGTACGGAAATCAGCCCCAGCATTTT. Variable domain in full (rest from reference TRBV5-6 and TRBJ1-5): DAGVTQSPTHLIKTRGQQVTLRCSPKSGHDTVSWYQQALGQGPQFIFQYYEEEERQRGNFPDRFSGHQFPNYSSELNVNALLLGDSALYLCASSFSGTGYGNQPQHFGDGTRLSIL.

This clonotype was seen many times. This chain uses TRBV19 with TRBJ2-7, with D unresolved. Germline loops: CDR1 LNHDA, CDR2 SQIVND (reference sequence). The length of the CDR3 is 15 residues. The V end lost 3 bases, the J end lost 6 bases, and 18 bases lay between the germline ends. The CDR3 DNA is TGTGCCAGTAGTATCAATAGGGCCAGAGAATCCGAGCAGTACTTC. It encodes CASSINRARESEQYF.

This rearrangement joins TRBV20-1 to TRBJ2-3, with D perhaps matching TRBD2 (5 bases). The V end was cut by 3 bases, the J end by 0 bases, with 13 bases between. CDR1 is DFQATT and CDR2 is SNEGSKA in the germline V gene (reference sequence). This CDR3 is 15 amino acids long. CDR3 nucleotides: TGCAGTGCTAGCCGGGAAGGCGGCAGCACAGATACGCAGTATTTT. Translating it yields CSASREGGSTDTQYF.

This clonotype was seen just once. The genes are TRBV3-1 and TRBJ2-2; D unresolved. This CDR3 contains 15 residues. The germline V and J ends were trimmed by 5 bases and 2 bases, with 12 bases remaining between them. The germline CDR1 and CDR2 sequences are LGHDT and YNNKEL (reference sequence). CDR3 region: CASSSGSHNTGELFF. The CDR3 DNA is TGTGCCAGCAGCTCCGGGTCTCACAACACCGGGGAGCTGTTTTTT.

The rearrangement links TRBV6-2 or TRBV6-3 to TRBJ2-7; D may be TRBD1 (6 bases). Per germline, CDR1 MNHEY and CDR2 SVGEGT. The CDR3 sequence is 13 residues long. Trimming cost V 7 bases and J 3 bases, with 13 bases left between them. This CDR3 is CASKRTAYYEQYF. CDR3 DNA sequence: TGTGCCAGCAAAAGGACAGCATACTACGAGCAGTACTTC.